The T cell receptor (beta chain) under discussion was sequenced for a study of OX40 agonist ivuxolimab in advanced cancers. Study-level background: The drug used for patients, ivuxolimab, was an agonistic anti-OX40 (CD134) antibody.

Per the germline V gene, CDR1 is LGHNA and CDR2 is YSLEER. V lost 0 bases, J lost 8 bases, and 10 bases stayed unmatched. The CDR3 has 16 amino acids. Measured with immunoSEQ multiplex PCR; TCRdb has only the in-frame clones, and not every one. This table has around 95,000 clones, 85% to 95% appearing once. The clonotype was recovered from an adult with an advanced solid tumor such as melanoma, head and neck, liver or kidney cancer. The V gene is TRBV4-3, the J gene TRBJ2-4; 7 nucleotides match TRBD1. Specimen: CD4+ or CD8+ T cells sorted from blood, collected in a trial of the OX40 agonist ivuxolimab. CDR3 loop: CASSQEHRGFKDIQYF. CDR3 DNA sequence: TGCGCCAGCAGCCAAGAGCACAGGGGCTTTAAGGACATTCAGTACTTC.